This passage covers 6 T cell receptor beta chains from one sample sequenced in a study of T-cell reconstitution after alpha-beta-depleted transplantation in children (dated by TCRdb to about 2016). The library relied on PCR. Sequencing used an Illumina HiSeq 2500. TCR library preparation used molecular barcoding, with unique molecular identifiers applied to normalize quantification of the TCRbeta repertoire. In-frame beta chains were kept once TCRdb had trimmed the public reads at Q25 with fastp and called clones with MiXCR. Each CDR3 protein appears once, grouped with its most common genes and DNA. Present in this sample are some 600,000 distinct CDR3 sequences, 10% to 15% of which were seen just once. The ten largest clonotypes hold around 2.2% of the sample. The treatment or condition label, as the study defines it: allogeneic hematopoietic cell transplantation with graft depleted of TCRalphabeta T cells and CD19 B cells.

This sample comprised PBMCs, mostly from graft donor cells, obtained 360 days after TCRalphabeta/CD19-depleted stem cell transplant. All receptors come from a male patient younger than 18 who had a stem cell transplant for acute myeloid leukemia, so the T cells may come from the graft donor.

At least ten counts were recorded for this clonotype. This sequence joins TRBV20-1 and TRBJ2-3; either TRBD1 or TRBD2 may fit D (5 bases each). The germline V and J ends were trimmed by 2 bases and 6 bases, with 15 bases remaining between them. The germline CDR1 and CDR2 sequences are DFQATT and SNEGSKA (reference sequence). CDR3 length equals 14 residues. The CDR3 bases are TGCAGTGCTAGATCGGGACGAGGATGGGATACGCAGTATTTT. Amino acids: CSARSGRGWDTQYF.

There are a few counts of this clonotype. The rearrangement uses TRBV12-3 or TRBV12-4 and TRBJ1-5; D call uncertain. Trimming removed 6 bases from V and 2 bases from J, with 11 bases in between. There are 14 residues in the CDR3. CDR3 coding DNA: TGTGCCAGCAGCCCCCGAGAGGGCAATCAGCCCCAGCATTTT. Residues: CASSPREGNQPQHF.

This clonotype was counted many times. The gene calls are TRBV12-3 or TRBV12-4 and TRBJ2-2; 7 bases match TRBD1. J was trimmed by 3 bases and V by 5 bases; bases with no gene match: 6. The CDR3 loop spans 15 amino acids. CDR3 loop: CASSPRQGYTGELFF. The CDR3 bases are TGTGCCAGCAGTCCGCGACAGGGCTACACCGGGGAGCTGTTTTTT.

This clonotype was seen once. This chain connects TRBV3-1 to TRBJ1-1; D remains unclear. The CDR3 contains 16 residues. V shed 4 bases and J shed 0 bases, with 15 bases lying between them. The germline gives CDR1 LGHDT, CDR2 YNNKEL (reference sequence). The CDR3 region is CASSPDRRRVNTEAFF. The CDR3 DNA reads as TGTGCCAGCAGCCCAGATCGGAGACGGGTGAACACTGAAGCTTTCTTT.

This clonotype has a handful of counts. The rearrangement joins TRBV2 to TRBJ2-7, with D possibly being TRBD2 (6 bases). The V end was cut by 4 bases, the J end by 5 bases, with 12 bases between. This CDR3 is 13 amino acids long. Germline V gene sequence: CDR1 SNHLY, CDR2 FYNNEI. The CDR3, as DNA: TGTGCCAGCAGTGTGTTAGCGGAGCACGAGCAGTACTTC. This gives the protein CASSVLAEHEQYF. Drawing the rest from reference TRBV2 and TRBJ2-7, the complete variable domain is EPEVTQTPSHQVTQMGQEVILRCVPISNHLYFYWYRQILGQKVEFLVSFYNNEISEKSEIFDDQFSVERPDGSNFTLKIRSTKLEDSAMYFCASSVLAEHEQYFGPGTRLTVT.

In DNA, the CDR3 is TGTGCCAGCAGCACGACGTGGAATAGCAATCAGCCCCAGCATTTT. It encodes CASSTTWNSNQPQHF. This chain joins TRBV11-2 and TRBJ1-5; no clear D gene. V lost 5 bases, J lost 0 bases, and 11 bases lay in between. Germline V lookup: CDR1 SGHAT, CDR2 FQNNGV. This CDR3 spans 15 amino acids.